The present entry profiles one T cell receptor (beta chain) with its context. This CDR3 is 12 amino acids long. CDR1 and CDR2 (germline): SGHAT, FQDESV (reference sequence). V lost 5 bases, J lost 7 bases, and 10 bases lay in between. Produced via immunoSEQ multiplex PCR; TCRdb's table is partial and in-frame only. The sample has approximately 330,000 clones, roughly 89% seen once. The sample is drawn from a study of blood T cell repertoires in COVID-19. About the research overall: PBMCs, B-cell-depleted T cells, or T cells provided the cDNA or gDNA that made up the material.

The specimen sequenced was peripheral blood. The rearrangement links TRBV11-1 to TRBJ2-3, with D unresolved. This clonotype was obtained from a man between 25 and 39 years old with COVID-19, enrolled during active disease. The CDR3 loop reads CASSQSLYTQYF. Written as DNA, the CDR3 is TGTGCCAGCAGCCAGTCATTATATACGCAGTATTTT.